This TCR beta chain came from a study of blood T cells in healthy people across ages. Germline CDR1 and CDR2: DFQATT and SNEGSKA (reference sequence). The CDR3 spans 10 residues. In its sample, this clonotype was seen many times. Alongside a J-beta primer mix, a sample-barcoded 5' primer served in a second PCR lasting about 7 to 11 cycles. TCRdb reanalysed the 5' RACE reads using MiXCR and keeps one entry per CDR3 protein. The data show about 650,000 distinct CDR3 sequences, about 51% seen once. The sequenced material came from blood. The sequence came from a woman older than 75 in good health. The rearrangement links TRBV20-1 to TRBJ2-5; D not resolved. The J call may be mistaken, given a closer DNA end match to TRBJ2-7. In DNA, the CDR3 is TGCAGTGCTAGCAGAAACGAGCAGTACTTC. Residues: CSASRNEQYF.